The rows below give T cell receptor beta chains drawn from one sample of a study of blood T cell repertoires in COVID-19. Sequencing used immunoSEQ multiplex PCR; TCRdb keeps in-frame clones, though not all of them. The sample includes approximately 310,000 clones, about 90% seen only once; the top ten take 7.8%. Specimen: peripheral blood. These receptors were collected from a woman in her forties or fifties who had recovered from COVID-19. The CDR3 runs from the conserved cysteine through the conserved F or W. D genes are given only for firm matches. Not every row has a clone size; where given, it reads once, few, many or a size class.

j_call | clone_size | v_call | d_call | cdr3_nt | cdr3_aa
TRBJ1-1 | few | TRBV7-9 | - | TGTGCCAGCAGCTTAGGGACAGACACTGAAGCTTTCTTT | CASSLGTDTEAFF
TRBJ2-1 | - | TRBV9 | - | TGTGCCAGCAGCGTACGGGGGGCCGTTGGTGAGCAGTTCTTC | CASSVRGAVGEQFF
TRBJ1-1 | few | TRBV9 | - | TGTGCCAGCAGCGTAGGAGGAGACAGGTTCAGTAATGGAGCTTTCTTT | CASSVGGDRFSNGAFF
TRBJ1-6 | - | TRBV9 | - | TGTGCCAGCAGCGATCAACCAGGGTATAATTCACCCCTCCACTTT | CASSDQPGYNSPLHF
TRBJ1-5 | - | TRBV28 | - | TGTGCCAGCAGCTCGACAGGCCATAGCAATCAGCCCCAGCATTTT | CASSSTGHSNQPQHF
TRBJ1-6 | - | TRBV27 | - | TGTGCCAGCAGGGGACTAGCTGTGTCACCCCTCCACTTT | CASRGLAVSPLHF
TRBJ2-3 | - | TRBV6-1 | TRBD1 | TGTGCCAGCAGTGAGGGGACAGGGCTAGATACGCAGTATTTT | CASSEGTGLDTQYF
TRBJ1-2 | - | TRBV30 | TRBD1 | TGTGCCTGGAGTATCGGACAGGCGGGCTATGGCTACACCTTC | CAWSIGQAGYGYTF
TRBJ2-2 | once | TRBV28 | - | TGTGCCAGCAGTTTGGTACAGATCGCCGGGGAGCTGTTTTTT | CASSLVQIAGELFF
TRBJ2-5 | - | TRBV5-4 | TRBD1 | TGTGCCAGCAGCCGGGACAGCCAAGAGACCCAGTACTTC | CASSRDSQETQYF
TRBJ1-6 | - | TRBV27 | - | TGTGCCAGCAGTTTATTAGGGGGAGACTCACCCCTCCACTTT | CASSLLGGDSPLHF
TRBJ2-2 | - | TRBV15 | - | TGTGCCACCAGCAGACTTACCTCGTCGAACAGGCCCCCCGGGGAGCTGTTTTTT | CATSRLTSSNRPPGELFF
TRBJ2-7 | - | TRBV27 | TRBD1 | TGTGCCAGCAGTTCAATCGGACAGGCTAGATACGAGCAGTACTTC | CASSSIGQARYEQYF
TRBJ1-3 | few | TRBV9 | - | TGTGCCAGCAGCGGGACAGCCGAAACCTCTGGAAACACCATATATTTT | CASSGTAETSGNTIYF
TRBJ2-1 | - | TRBV19 | TRBD2 | TGTGCCAGTCACCCTAGCGGGAGGTACAATGAGCAGTTCTTC | CASHPSGRYNEQFF
TRBJ2-7 | - | TRBV28 | - | TGTGCCAGCAGTATCACCGGGATGAGGTACTTC | CASSITGMRYF
TRBJ1-6 | - | TRBV14 | TRBD1 | TGTGCCAGCAGCTCGCCAGGGGGGAATTCACCCCTCCACTTT | CASSSPGGNSPLHF
TRBJ1-1 | - | TRBV20-1 | - | TGCAGTGCTCGACTCGCCACTGAAGCTTTCTTT | CSARLATEAFF
TRBJ2-1 | - | TRBV6-2/TRBV6-3 | TRBD2 | TGTGCCAGCAGTTTAACTAGCGGCACCTACAATGAGCAGTTCTTC | CASSLTSGTYNEQFF
TRBJ2-3 | - | TRBV7-9 | - | TGTGCCAGCACCTCACCGGGACTTTCAGATACGCAGTATTTT | CASTSPGLSDTQYF
TRBJ2-5 | - | TRBV30 | TRBD2 | TGTGCCTGGAGTGTATACCGCGGCACTTATAGCGGGAGGTGGGAGACCCAGTACTTC | CAWSVYRGTYSGRWETQYF
TRBJ2-2 | once | TRBV19 | TRBD1 | TGTGCCAGTAGTCCGAGGACAGGGGGCGCGAACACCGGGGAGCTGTTTTTT | CASSPRTGGANTGELFF
TRBJ2-6 | - | TRBV18 | - | TGTGCCAGCTCACAACGGGTTTTGGGTGGGGCCAACGTCCTGACTTTC | CASSQRVLGGANVLTF
TRBJ1-5 | - | TRBV24-1 | - | TGTGCCACCAGCAGTGAATTTAGCAATCAGCCCCAGCATTTT | CATSSEFSNQPQHF
TRBJ1-1 | once | TRBV3-1/TRBV3-2 | - | TGTGCCAGCAGCTTAGCAGCTACGAACACTGAAGCTTTCTTT | CASSLAATNTEAFF
TRBJ1-4 | - | TRBV15 | - | TGTGCCACCAGCAGAGATCAAGGAGCAACTAATGAAAAACTGTTTTTT | CATSRDQGATNEKLFF
TRBJ2-3 | once | TRBV28 | TRBD2 | TGTGCCAGCAGTCTACAGACTAGCGGCTACACAGATACGCAGTATTTT | CASSLQTSGYTDTQYF
TRBJ1-1 | few | TRBV6-5 | - | TGTGCCAGCAGTCCGTCGGAGAGCTTAGGCACTGAAGCTTTCTTT | CASSPSESLGTEAFF
TRBJ2-5 | - | TRBV19 | TRBD2 | TGTGCCAGTAGTATACCCGGGGCTAGCGGGGCGGAGACCCAGTACTTC | CASSIPGASGAETQYF
TRBJ2-3 | - | TRBV30 | - | TGTGCCTGGAGGACAGGCCTTAGCACAGATACGCAGTATTTT | CAWRTGLSTDTQYF
TRBJ2-5 | - | TRBV18 | TRBD2 | TGTGCCAGCTCACCCTTAACTAGCGGGGGGCTCCAAGAGACCCAGTACTTC | CASSPLTSGGLQETQYF
TRBJ1-2 | - | TRBV9 | - | TGTGCCAGCAGCCCGGGATCGGGGAACTATGGCTACACCTTC | CASSPGSGNYGYTF